This T cell receptor (beta chain) was captured by sequencing in a study of OX40 agonist ivuxolimab in advanced cancers. About the research overall: Each patient was given ivuxolimab into a vein every 2 weeks, at 0.01 to 10 mg/kg.

The CDR3 consists of 14 residues. CDR1 SGDLS and CDR2 YYNGEE come from the germline V gene. V dropped 0 bases and J dropped 11 bases, with 16 bases sitting between them. Generated by immunoSEQ multiplex PCR, the TCRdb table keeps only in-frame clones and is missing some. The sample holds fewer than 50,000 clones, approximately 92% seen once. The chain combines TRBV9 with TRBJ2-3; the D gene could be TRBD1 or TRBD2 (7 bases each). The clonotype comes from an adult with an advanced solid tumor such as melanoma, head and neck, liver or kidney cancer. Sequenced here: CD4+ or CD8+ T cells sorted from blood, sampled in a trial of the OX40 agonist ivuxolimab. CDR3 sequence: CASSVGGGGREQYF. DNA for the CDR3: TGTGCCAGCAGCGTAGGGGGAGGGGGCCGTGAGCAGTATTTT.